The 26 T cell receptor beta chains in this list originate from one sample, sequenced in a study of response to subunit inactivated influenza vaccine. TCRdb independently ran MiXCR on the RT-PCR reads; one entry per CDR3 protein. The repertoire holds hundreds of thousands of distinct CDR3 sequences, around 9.9% seen once, with about 12% in the top ten. This material consisted of PBMCs from blood, taken 45 days after vaccination. The receptor source for this set is a man aged 50-60 years who received an inactivated influenza vaccine.

The CDR3 DNA reads TGTGCCAGCAGTGGCCAGACTGGCACAGATACGCAGTATTTT. Its translation is CASSGQTGTDTQYF. The chain recombines TRBV2 with TRBJ2-3; D gene unclear. Trimming took 4 bases from V and 1 from J, leaving 9 bases between them. The CDR3 loop spans 14 amino acids. Germline values: CDR1 SNHLY, CDR2 FYNNEI.

With regard to this clonotype: Relative to the germline gene, one junction end is altered; a read error may explain this. The V gene is TRBV7-8, the J gene TRBJ2-4; no firm D call. The germline V gene encodes CDR1 SGHVS and CDR2 FQNEAQ. The CDR3 is 16 amino acids. The CDR3 is CASSVAGTLAKNIQYF. CDR3 coding DNA: TGTGCCAGCAGCGTAGCAGGTACCCTAGCCAAAAACATTCAGTACTTC.

The rearrangement links TRBV7-9 to TRBJ2-1; the D gene could be TRBD1 or TRBD2 (5 bases each). The CDR3 spans 13 residues. Trimming cost V 3 bases and J 8 bases, with 11 bases left between them. Germline CDR1 and CDR2: SEHNR and FQNEAQ (reference sequence). The CDR3 nucleotides are TGTGCCAGCAGCTTGGGACCTGTTGATGAGCAGTTCTTC. Its protein product is CASSLGPVDEQFF.

This chain links TRBV28 with TRBJ1-5; D is unclear. The CDR3 extends over 18 amino acids. V dropped 3 bases and J dropped 6 bases, with 24 bases sitting between them. Germline V gives CDR1 MDHEN, CDR2 SYDVKM. CDR3 in amino acids: CASSFFGLRASRGQPQHF. CDR3 bases: TGTGCCAGCAGTTTCTTCGGTCTTCGGGCATCGCGCGGTCAGCCCCAGCATTTT.

This clonotype was detected many times. The chain combines TRBV12-3 or TRBV12-4 with TRBJ1-5, with 8 positions matching TRBD1. The CDR3 extends over 15 amino acids. V lost 5 bases and J lost 4; bases outside the gene matches: 7. The CDR3 loop is CASSGGRGPNQPQHF. In DNA, the CDR3 is TGTGCCAGCAGTGGGGGCAGGGGGCCTAATCAGCCCCAGCATTTT.

With respect to this clonotype: Because the CDR3 is missing its conserved closing phenylalanine or tryptophan, this is likely a read error. The DNA is left out, because the CDR3 cannot be placed on it with certainty; the CDR3 is given as TCRdb lists it. The chain couples TRBV10-1 to TRBJ2-1; TRBD2, the D gene given by the table, was not confirmed from the DNA. CDR1 and CDR2 (germline): WNHNN, SYGVQD (reference sequence). The CDR3 spans 13 amino acids, including both terminal residues. CDR3 protein: CASTTKDRGGPLT.

As to this clonotype: A clone one base away is much larger, so this may be a read error. The chain is built from TRBV7-2 and TRBJ2-1, with TRBD1 matching over 9 bases. The J segment lost 9 bases and the V segment lost 1 base, leaving 10 bases of the junction unmatched. CDR3 size: 16 residues. Germline V gene data show CDR1 as SGHTA and CDR2 as FQGNSA. The CDR3 here is CASSLGQGVWFTEQFF. The CDR3 DNA follows: TGTGCCAGCAGCTTAGGACAGGGGGTTTGGTTTACTGAGCAGTTCTTC.

The V call is TRBV6-5, the J call TRBJ2-1; 8 nucleotides line up with TRBD2. Germline CDR1 and CDR2: MNHEY and SVGAGI. CDR3 length: 15 residues. With 0 bases clipped from V and 8 bases from J, the junction kept 6 bases outside the gene matches. DNA for the CDR3: TGTGCCAGCAGTTACTCTGGCGGGGGGCCCGATGAGCAGTTCTTC. Its protein is CASSYSGGGPDEQFF.

This clonotype was observed a few times. J is TRBJ2-5 and V is TRBV4-2; D may be TRBD2 (5 bases). The germline gives CDR1 LGHNA, CDR2 YNFKEQ. Trimming removed 4 bases from V and 7 bases from J, with 13 bases in between. CDR3 size: 13 residues. The CDR3 sequence: CASSPPLGRTQYF. CDR3 nucleotides: TGTGCCAGCAGCCCCCCGCTGGGGAGGACCCAGTACTTC.

This clonotype was detected only a few times. The chain is built from TRBV5-1 and TRBJ2-1; a weak D match, TRBD2 (5 bases). The CDR3 covers 16 residues. CDR1 and CDR2 from the germline V gene are SGHRS and YFSETQ. V gave up 4 bases and J gave up 3 bases, with 17 bases separating them. The chain's CDR3 is CASSIRELQVYNEQFF. Here the CDR3 DNA reads TGCGCCAGCAGCATCCGGGAACTCCAAGTCTACAATGAGCAGTTCTTC.

The chain recombines TRBV7-2 with TRBJ2-1, with 10 bases aligning to TRBD2. This CDR3 contains 17 residues. The J segment lost 4 bases and the V segment lost 5 bases, leaving 11 bases of the junction unmatched. Germline CDR1 SGHTA, CDR2 FQGNSA. CDR3 DNA: TGTGCCAGCAGCCCCGCGGGGGCTAGCGGGGGATACAATGAGCAGTTCTTC. Its translation is CASSPAGASGGYNEQFF.

This clonotype was picked up many times. This rearrangement joins TRBV7-2 to TRBJ2-7; D is perhaps TRBD1 (6 bases). Looked up from germline, CDR1 is SGHTA and CDR2 is FQGNSA. CDR3 length: 13 residues. V lost 5 bases and J 4 bases, leaving 12 bases between the germline ends. The CDR3 here is CASSLGTLYEQYF. In DNA, the CDR3 is TGTGCCAGCAGCCTCGGGACACTTTACGAGCAGTACTTC.

This chain links TRBV25-1 with TRBJ2-5; weak D call: TRBD2 (6 bases). The germline CDR1 and CDR2 sequences are MGHDK and SYGVNS. V lost 1 base to trimming and J lost 5 bases, with 11 bases between them. The CDR3 runs to 14 residues. CDR3 nucleotide sequence: TGTGCCAGCAGTGAATCGGGGGAGTGGGAGACCCAGTACTTC. This gives the protein CASSESGEWETQYF.

This clonotype was seen at least ten times. The chain is built from TRBV30 and TRBJ2-2; 7 bases align to TRBD2. CDR1 is GTSNPN and CDR2 is SVGIG in the germline V gene (reference sequence). Trimming cost V 2 bases and J 6 bases; bases outside gene matches: 6. The CDR3 length is 14 residues. CDR3 sequence: CAWSLAEPAGELFF. For the CDR3, the DNA is TGTGCCTGGAGTCTAGCGGAACCGGCCGGGGAGCTGTTTTTT.

This clonotype was recorded a few times. V gene TRBV29-1 combines with J gene TRBJ2-1, with no clear D. The CDR3 runs to 13 residues. Deletions cut 5 bases from V and 1 base from J, with 9 bases between. The V gene's germline CDR1 is SQVTM and CDR2 ANQGSEA. The CDR3 spells CSVSRPSYNEQFF. The CDR3 DNA is TGCAGCGTTTCTCGTCCTTCCTACAATGAGCAGTTCTTC.

The chain is built from TRBV6-1 and TRBJ2-7; 7 bases line up with TRBD2. The V gene's germline CDR1 is MNHNS and CDR2 SASEGT. Trimming took 6 bases from V and 0 from J; bases not matched to a gene: 8. The CDR3 length is 15 residues. CDR3 DNA sequence: TGTGCCAGCAGCCGAGACGGGAGGTCCTCCTACGAGCAGTACTTC. Translating it yields CASSRDGRSSYEQYF.

This clonotype was recorded many times. This chain connects TRBV7-2 to TRBJ2-7; D possibly corresponds to TRBD1 (6 bases). Per the germline V gene, CDR1 is SGHTA and CDR2 is FQGNSA. CDR3 size: 16 residues. V lost 2 bases and J lost 5, with 19 bases in between. CDR3 sequence: CASSLLFGQGSHEQYF. CDR3 nucleotide sequence: TGTGCCAGCAGCTTACTGTTCGGGCAGGGGTCCCACGAGCAGTACTTC. Drawing the rest from reference TRBV7-2 and TRBJ2-7, the complete variable domain is GAGVSQSPSNKVTEKGKDVELRCDPISGHTALYWYRQSLGQGLEFLIYFQGNSAPDKSGLPSDRFSAERTGGSVSTLTIQRTQQEDSAVYLCASSLLFGQGSHEQYFGPGTRLTVT.

CDR3 loop: CASSQDLAGTLSTDTQYF. CDR3 nucleotides: TGCGCCAGCAGCCAAGATCTGGCGGGGACGCTCTCCACAGATACGCAGTATTTT. The rearrangement joins TRBV4-3 to TRBJ2-3; D is possibly TRBD2 (6 bases). Germline CDR1 is LGHNA and CDR2 is YSLEER. This CDR3 is built from 18 residues. Trimming cost V 0 bases and J 2 bases, with 18 bases left between them.

There are many counts of this clonotype. V usage is TRBV10-3 and J usage is TRBJ2-1; 7 bases match TRBD2. CDR1 and CDR2 (germline): ENHRY, SYGVKD. CDR3 length equals 15 residues. J gave up 5 bases and V 6 bases, and 10 bases lay outside the gene matches. The CDR3 DNA follows: TGTGCCATCAGCCCGATGGGAGGGGCGCACAATGAGCAGTTCTTC. This codes for CAISPMGGAHNEQFF.

This clonotype was found a few times. The gene calls are TRBV5-5 and TRBJ2-7, with 7 bases lining up with TRBD1. The germline gives CDR1 SGHKS, CDR2 YYEKEE (reference sequence). CDR3 length: 16 amino acids. The V and J ends lost 4 bases and 4 bases, in that order; junction bases with no gene match: 14. DNA for the CDR3: TGTGCCAGCAGCCCCCCAGGACAGGTGAGGGGATACGAGCAGTACTTC. This codes for CASSPPGQVRGYEQYF.

This clonotype was observed a few times. The V call is TRBV7-9, the J call TRBJ1-5, with 7 bases identical to TRBD1. The CDR3 is made up of 15 amino acids. CDR1 and CDR2 from the germline V gene are SEHNR and FQNEAQ (reference sequence). V shed 1 base and J 4 bases; nucleotides not matched to a gene: 4. The chain's CDR3 is CASSLGGQENQPQHF. CDR3 nucleotide sequence: TGTGCCAGCAGCTTAGGAGGACAGGAAAATCAGCCCCAGCATTTT.

The rearrangement links TRBV4-2 to TRBJ2-2; TRBD1 agrees at 7 bases. V lost 4 bases to trimming and J lost 10 bases; unmatched junction nucleotides: 12. The length of the CDR3 is 15 residues. In germline, CDR1 is LGHNA, CDR2 YNFKEQ. This CDR3 reads CASSPQDRPFKELFF. DNA for the CDR3: TGTGCCAGCAGCCCGCAGGACAGGCCCTTTAAGGAGCTGTTTTTT.

This clonotype was detected many times. V gene TRBV29-1 combines with J gene TRBJ2-7, with D perhaps matching TRBD2 (6 bases). Trimming stripped 4 bases from V and 2 bases from J, with 18 bases between. There are 15 residues in the CDR3. The germline V gene has CDR1 SQVTM and CDR2 ANQGSEA. Written as DNA, the CDR3 is TGCAGCGTTGGGGGGGAGACATACCGAGCCTACGAGCAGTACTTC. Translating it yields CSVGGETYRAYEQYF.

This clonotype has a count of ten or more. The V and J genes are TRBV5-1 and TRBJ1-1; the D is unclear. Deletions cut 0 bases from V and 0 bases from J, with 9 bases between. CDR3 size: 15 residues. Germline values: CDR1 SGHRS, CDR2 YFSETQ. The CDR3 loop is CASSLDSGMNTEAFF. The CDR3, as DNA: TGCGCCAGCAGCTTGGATAGCGGCATGAACACTGAAGCTTTCTTT.

The chain is built from TRBV7-2 and TRBJ2-7; 8 bases align to TRBD2. Looked up from germline, CDR1 is SGHTA and CDR2 is FQGNSA. The CDR3 is 15 residues long. The trim removed 0 bases at V and 5 bases at J, leaving 6 bases unmatched. In nucleotides, the CDR3 is TGTGCCAGCAGCTTAGCCCCGGGACTAGGACACGAGCAGTACTTC. Translated: CASSLAPGLGHEQYF.

This chain joins TRBV7-9 and TRBJ2-1; 11 nucleotides agree with TRBD2. J lost 3 bases, V lost 5 bases, and 6 bases had no gene match. CDR1 is SEHNR, CDR2 FQNEAQ, per germline (reference sequence). CDR3 length: 16 residues. As DNA, the CDR3 is TGTGCCAGCAGCCGATCTGGGACTAGCGGCTACAATGAGCAGTTCTTC. This codes for CASSRSGTSGYNEQFF.